What follows is one T cell receptor (beta chain) and its context. Data came from immunoSEQ multiplex PCR; TCRdb stores just in-frame clones and leaves some out. The sample yields more than 95,000 clones, over 70% seen once. The CDR3 is 22 residues long. Per germline, CDR1 KGHDR and CDR2 SFDVKD. V was clipped by 1 base and J by 2 bases, with 30 bases between them. This record belongs to a study of T cell responses to AZD1222 COVID-19 vaccine. The receptor comes from an adult in good health. The rearrangement joins TRBV24-1 to TRBJ2-3, with D maybe TRBD1 (5 bases). The material was peripheral blood, obtained on day 0 of AZD1222 vaccination. The CDR3 region is CATSDFSTGRTKEPNFTDTQYF. In DNA form, the CDR3 reads TGTGCCACCAGTGATTTCTCAACAGGCCGGACGAAGGAGCCCAACTTCACAGATACGCAGTATTTT.